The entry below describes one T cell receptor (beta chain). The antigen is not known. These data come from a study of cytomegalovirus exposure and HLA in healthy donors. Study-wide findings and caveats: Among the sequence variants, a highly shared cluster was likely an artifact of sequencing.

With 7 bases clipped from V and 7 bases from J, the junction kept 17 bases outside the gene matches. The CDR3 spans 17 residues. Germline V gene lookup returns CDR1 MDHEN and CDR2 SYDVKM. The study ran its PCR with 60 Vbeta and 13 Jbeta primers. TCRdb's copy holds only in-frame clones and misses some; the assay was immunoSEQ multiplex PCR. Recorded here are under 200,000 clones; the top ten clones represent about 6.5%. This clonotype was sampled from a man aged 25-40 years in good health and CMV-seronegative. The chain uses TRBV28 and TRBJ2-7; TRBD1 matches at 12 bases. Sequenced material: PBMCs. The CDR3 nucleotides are TGTGCCAGCACCCATTTCCCCCGGGACAGGGGGCATGGGGAGCAGTACTTC. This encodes CASTHFPRDRGHGEQYF.